This record covers a single T cell receptor (beta chain). Its specific antigen is unknown. There are no base qualities to consult, and no much larger clone falls within one base. Each collaborating institution followed its own protocols to collect whole blood in K2EDTA tubes. For TCRbeta analysis, collaborators shipped samples as frozen whole blood, isolated PBMCs, or DNA extracted from either of those sample types. TCRbeta CDR3 regions were amplified from genomic DNA using the immunoSEQ Assay, a bias-controlled multiplex PCR. In the original analysis: The number of nucleated cells in each sample was estimated by amplification of reference gene primers within the assay. Sequence reads were collapsed and filtered to measure the absolute abundance of every unique TCRbeta CDR3 rearrangement. For each sample, productive Simpson clonality was calculated as the square root of Simpson's diversity index over productive rearrangements. TCRdb retrieved this table from immuneACCESS and kept in-frame rearrangements only. Not all clones are present; in checked studies, unresolved V genes account for under half, and no reason is known for the remainder. From that table come the V and J calls and clone size; the DNA was used to work out D and trimming. This sample has roughly 150,000 clones in its table, and roughly 87% of those were observed once. Over 4.5% of the sample rests with the top ten.

The sample comes from a study of blood T cell repertoires in COVID-19 (TCRdb year 2020). Regarding the study in general: The collaborator samples originated in the United States, Italy and Spain and spanned the acute and convalescent phases of COVID-19. The prospective study material was composed of cDNA or gDNA derived from T cells, B-cell-depleted T cells, or PBMCs. Deeply sampled blood TCRbeta repertoires from subjects exposed to, actively infected with, or recovered from COVID-19 were included in the dataset. The repertoires were released in a freely available public database meant as a resource for research on the immune response to SARS-CoV-2. Samples came from the ongoing ImmuneRACE study (first 160 participants) plus 1,254 subjects from 6 global collaborators. A de-identified subject ID, COVID-19 status, age in years and sex were almost always included in the sample metadata. HLA class I and class II types, where available, came from metadata supplied by the sample provider rather than from assay-based typing.

General study outcomes and caveats: The amount of clinical and demographic metadata varied by source and participant and was provided uncurated.

CDR1 and CDR2 are drawn from the germline V gene (reference sequence): GTSNPN, SVGIG. Including cysteine and phenylalanine, the CDR3 has 13 amino acids. This entry keeps only the CDR3 DNA: 39 bases, framed from base 1. V is clipped by 5 bases and J by 7 bases, and the sequence between their germline boundaries is 17 bases long. This sequence was found in a human donor in a cohort sampled during active COVID-19. Input material: peripheral blood. The chain couples TRBV30 to TRBJ1-2; a tentative D call is TRBD1 (5 bases match). The nucleotides read TGTGCCTGGGTCGTAGGGGCCACCGGTGGCTACACCTTC. Translated, it gives CAWVVGATGGYTF.